The 13 T cell receptor beta chains in this list originate from one sample, sequenced in a study of blood T cell repertoires in COVID-19. Profiling relied on immunoSEQ multiplex PCR, and the TCRdb table lists in-frame clones only, not all of them. The sample includes some 150,000 clones, over 80% of them seen just once. Sequenced material: peripheral blood. Receptors were obtained from a human donor in a cohort sampled during active COVID-19.

The chain has TRBV2 and TRBJ1-2; 7 positions match TRBD1. V dropped 4 bases and J dropped 4; count of bases not matched to a gene: 6. The CDR3 has 14 residues. From germline, CDR1 is SNHLY and CDR2 FYNNEI. The CDR3 here is CASSAIGTAYGYTF. The CDR3 DNA sequence: TGTGCCAGCAGTGCTATAGGGACAGCCTATGGCTACACCTTC.

The genes are TRBV10-2 and TRBJ2-1; TRBD2 matches 13 bases. The CDR3 runs to 16 residues. Germline CDR1 and CDR2: WSHSY and SAAADI. With V trimmed by 2 bases and J by 10 bases, 8 bases remained unmatched. CDR3 nucleotide sequence: TGCGCCAGCAGTGAGGCTGGACTAGCGGGAGAAGGCGAGCAGTTCTTC. The encoded protein is CASSEAGLAGEGEQFF.

The chain recombines TRBV9 with TRBJ1-6, with no clear D. This CDR3 spans 16 amino acids. The germline CDR1 and CDR2 sequences are SGDLS and YYNGEE. V was cut by 1 base and J by 0 bases, with 8 bases left in between. CDR3 sequence (DNA): TGTGCCAGCAGCGTACTACCGAACTCCTATAATTCACCCCTCCACTTT. Protein: CASSVLPNSYNSPLHF.

The V and J genes are TRBV19 and TRBJ2-1; 8 nucleotides align to TRBD2. The V segment lost 7 bases and the J segment 7 bases; nucleotides outside the gene matches: 12. The germline CDR1 and CDR2 sequences are LNHDA and SQIVND (reference sequence). CDR3 length equals 15 residues. The CDR3 bases are TGTGCCAGTAACCTCCTTAGCGGGAAGGCAAATGAGCAGTTCTTC. This gives the protein CASNLLSGKANEQFF.

The chain combines TRBV5-1 with TRBJ1-1, with unresolved D. The CDR3 runs 14 residues. CDR1 and CDR2 from the germline V gene are SGHRS and YFSETQ. Trimming stripped 4 bases from V and 2 bases from J, with 12 bases between. CDR3 residues: CASSPRGVNTEAFF. The CDR3 region has the DNA TGCGCCAGCAGCCCCCGGGGTGTAAACACTGAAGCTTTCTTT.

This clone has just one count. The CDR3 loop reads CASSMSRVNTEAFF. CDR3 nucleotide sequence: TGTGCCAGTAGTATGAGCAGGGTGAACACTGAAGCTTTCTTT. This chain joins TRBV19 and TRBJ1-1; weak D call: TRBD1 (5 bases). CDR3 size: 14 residues. The V gene lost 3 bases and the J gene lost 0 bases, with 8 bases spanning the gap. CDR1 and CDR2 (germline): LNHDA, SQIVND (reference sequence).

The table lists this clone with a count of one. The J gene is TRBJ2-7, the V gene TRBV7-3; tentative D call: TRBD1 (6 bases). Per the germline V gene, CDR1 is SGHTA and CDR2 is FQGTGA. The CDR3 runs 15 residues. V lost 5 bases and J 3 bases, leaving 17 bases between the germline ends. The CDR3 here is CASSPRGGRGYEQYF. The CDR3, as DNA: TGTGCCAGCAGCCCCAGGGGCGGAAGGGGCTACGAGCAGTACTTC.

This clone was detected a few times. The chain uses TRBV7-9 and TRBJ1-3, with D possibly TRBD1 on 5 matching bases. The CDR3 extends over 17 amino acids. CDR1 and CDR2 from the germline V gene are SEHNR and FQNEAQ (reference sequence). The V and J ends lost 5 bases and 0 bases respectively, with 17 bases between them. The CDR3 spells CASSPRRDGISGNTIYF. The CDR3 DNA is TGTGCCAGCAGCCCTCGGAGGGACGGCATCTCTGGAAACACCATATATTTT.

This clone appeared a few times. The rearrangement uses TRBV5-4 and TRBJ2-7; 7 bases map to TRBD1. The CDR3 extends over 13 amino acids. The V segment lost 4 bases and the J segment 6 bases; nucleotides outside the gene matches: 7. The germline V gene encodes CDR1 SGHNT and CDR2 YYREEE (reference sequence). CDR3 amino acids: CASSTNRGTEQYF. The DNA of the CDR3 is TGTGCCAGCAGCACGAACAGGGGTACCGAGCAGTACTTC.

The chain recombines TRBV19 with TRBJ1-4; TRBD1 is a possible D gene (5 bases). The CDR3 runs to 13 residues. From germline, CDR1 is LNHDA and CDR2 SQIVND (reference sequence). V lost 4 bases and J 4 bases, leaving 7 bases between the germline ends. DNA of the CDR3: TGTGCCAGTAGTACGACAGTTAATGAAAAACTGTTTTTT. Its translation is CASSTTVNEKLFF.

The chain employs TRBV7-2 and TRBJ2-5, with 8 bases that match TRBD2. The V segment lost 3 bases and the J segment 2 bases; nucleotides outside the gene matches: 5. This CDR3 spans 15 amino acids. Per the germline V gene, CDR1 is SGHTA and CDR2 is FQGNSA. The DNA of the CDR3 is TGTGCCAGCAGCTTTCCAGCGGGAGTGCAAGAGACCCAGTACTTC. This translates into CASSFPAGVQETQYF.

The chain combines TRBV3-1 (or the pseudogene TRBV3-2) with TRBJ1-3; no clear D gene. Germline loops: CDR1 LGHDT, CDR2 YNNKEL (reference sequence). This CDR3 is built from 16 residues. V lost 6 bases to trimming and J lost 8 bases, with 23 bases between them. The CDR3 loop is CASSKSPFFSGDTIYF. In nucleotides, the CDR3 is TGTGCCAGCAGTAAGAGCCCCTTCTTTTCGGGTGACACCATATATTTT.

This clone appeared a few times. The chain has TRBV4-1 and TRBJ1-4, with TRBD1 matching 10 bases. The CDR3 sequence is 16 residues long. V lost 1 base and J lost 6; bases outside the gene matches: 5. Germline V gene sequence: CDR1 MGHRA, CDR2 YSYEKL. DNA of the CDR3: TGCGCCAGCAGCCAAGGTCCGGGGACAGGGGATGAAAAACTGTTTTTT. Protein sequence: CASSQGPGTGDEKLFF.